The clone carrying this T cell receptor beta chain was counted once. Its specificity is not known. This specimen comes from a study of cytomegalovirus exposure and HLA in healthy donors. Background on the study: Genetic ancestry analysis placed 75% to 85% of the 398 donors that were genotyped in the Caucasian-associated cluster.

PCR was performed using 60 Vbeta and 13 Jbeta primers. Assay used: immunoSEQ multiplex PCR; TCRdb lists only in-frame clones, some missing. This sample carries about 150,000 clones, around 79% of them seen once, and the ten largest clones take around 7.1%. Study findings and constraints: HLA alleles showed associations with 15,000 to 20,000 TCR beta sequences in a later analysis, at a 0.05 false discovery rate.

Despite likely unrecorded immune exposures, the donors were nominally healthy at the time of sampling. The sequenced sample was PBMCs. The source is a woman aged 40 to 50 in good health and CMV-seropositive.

The CDR3 loop is CASSEAGTASYEQYF. DNA of the CDR3: TGCGCCAGCAGTGAGGCCGGGACAGCCTCCTACGAGCAGTACTTC. The rearrangement joins TRBV10-1 to TRBJ2-7; 7 positions match TRBD1. This CDR3 is 15 amino acids long. Germline V gene lookup returns CDR1 WNHNN and CDR2 SYGVQD (reference sequence). J gave up 0 bases and V 2 bases, and 4 bases lay outside the gene matches.